Below are 9 T cell receptor beta chains sequenced from a single sample in a study of cytomegalovirus exposure and HLA in healthy donors. The repertoire was sequenced with immunoSEQ multiplex PCR; TCRdb's copy has only in-frame clones and lacks some. The table has some 170,000 clones, approximately 87% seen once; the top ten hold more than 1.3%. The specimen sequenced was PBMCs. The receptors were sampled from a woman younger than 45 in good health and CMV-seronegative.

The V gene is TRBV30, the J gene TRBJ1-3; D unclear. Germline lookup yields CDR1 GTSNPN and CDR2 SVGIG (reference sequence). V was clipped by 2 bases and J by 0 bases, with 5 bases between them. The CDR3 sequence is 13 residues long. The CDR3 DNA sequence: TGTGCCTGGAGTTACACCTCTGGAAACACCATATATTTT. Residues: CAWSYTSGNTIYF.

A single count supports this clone. The V and J genes are TRBV11-2 and TRBJ1-1; D is unresolved. The CDR3 spans 12 residues. Between the trimmed V and J ends, which lost 1 base and 10 bases, there was a span of 10 bases. Germline assignment: CDR1 SGHAT and CDR2 FQNNGV. The CDR3 is CASSLVVYSAFF. The CDR3 region has the DNA TGTGCCAGCAGCTTAGTCGTCTATTCAGCTTTCTTT.

The chain uses TRBV19 and TRBJ2-7, with a possible D match to TRBD2 (6 bases). Trimming pared 5 bases from V and 2 bases from J, leaving 10 bases between. The germline V gene has CDR1 LNHDA and CDR2 SQIVND (reference sequence). The CDR3 runs to 13 residues. In nucleotides, the CDR3 is TGTGCCAGTAGTGGGGACTCCCCCTACGAGCAGTACTTC. This gives the protein CASSGDSPYEQYF.

This chain joins TRBV5-1 and TRBJ1-4, with unresolved D. The CDR3 is 12 amino acids. V lost 3 bases and J lost 7, with 7 bases in between. Germline V gene data show CDR1 as SGHRS and CDR2 as YFSETQ. The CDR3 loop is CASSWEGEKLFF. DNA for the CDR3: TGCGCCAGCAGCTGGGAGGGTGAAAAACTGTTTTTT. Using reference TRBV5-1 and TRBJ1-4 for the parts outside the CDR3, the full variable domain is KAGVTQTPRYLIKTRGQQVTLSCSPISGHRSVSWYQQTPGQGLQFLFEYFSETQRNKGNFPGRFSGRQFSNSRSEMNVSTLELGDSALYLCASSWEGEKLFFGSGTQLSVL.

J is TRBJ2-7 and V is TRBV5-1; perhaps TRBD2 as D (7 bases). Trimming took 4 bases from V and 3 from J, leaving 14 bases between them. There are 14 residues in the CDR3. Germline V gene lookup returns CDR1 SGHRS and CDR2 YFSETQ. DNA of the CDR3: TGCGCCAGCAGCCTTCGGGGGGCACTCTACGAGCAGTACTTC. It translates to CASSLRGALYEQYF.

The CDR3 nucleotides are TGTGCCACCAGCAGGGACAGGGGAAGAGGTGGCGAATACTTC. Translating it yields CATSRDRGRGGEYF. The V call is TRBV15, the J call TRBJ2-7, with 9 bases that match TRBD1. CDR3 length: 14 residues. Germline CDR1 is LNHNV and CDR2 is YYDKDF (reference sequence). The junction had 13 bases not matched to a gene; V was cut back by 3 bases and J by 13 bases.

The V call is TRBV7-2, the J call TRBJ1-1; D is perhaps TRBD1 (5 bases). Germline CDR1 SGHTA, CDR2 FQGNSA. Trimming took off 1 base at V and 4 bases at J, with 10 bases between the two ends. The CDR3 covers 14 residues. The CDR3 here is CASSLVLGGTEAFF. The CDR3 DNA sequence: TGTGCCAGCAGCTTAGTTCTCGGGGGCACTGAAGCTTTCTTT.

V gene TRBV11-3 combines with J gene TRBJ2-1; 14 nucleotides agree with TRBD2. This CDR3 has 18 amino acids. In germline, CDR1 is SGHNT, CDR2 YENEEA. V lost 0 bases to trimming and J lost 8 bases; unmatched junction nucleotides: 9. CDR3 region: CASSLEGTSGGRSDEQFF. CDR3 in DNA: TGTGCCAGCAGCTTAGAGGGGACTAGCGGGGGACGGTCGGATGAGCAGTTCTTC.

The chain uses TRBV5-1 and TRBJ2-6; 7 positions match TRBD1. The CDR3 extends over 18 amino acids. Looked up from germline, CDR1 is SGHRS and CDR2 is YFSETQ. The trim removed 3 bases at V and 0 bases at J, leaving 9 bases unmatched. The CDR3 reads CASSSDWTGDSGANVLTF. The CDR3 region has the DNA TGCGCCAGCAGCTCGGATTGGACAGGAGACTCTGGGGCCAACGTCCTGACTTTC. The full variable domain, completed using reference TRBV5-1 and TRBJ2-6, is KAGVTQTPRYLIKTRGQQVTLSCSPISGHRSVSWYQQTPGQGLQFLFEYFSETQRNKGNFPGRFSGRQFSNSRSEMNVSTLELGDSALYLCASSSDWTGDSGANVLTFGAGSRLTVL.